These T cell receptor beta chains were read from a single sample in a study of a mutant IDH1 vaccine in newly diagnosed glioma. Assay: immunoSEQ multiplex PCR; the TCRdb copy retains only in-frame clones and omits some. The table shows over 75,000 clones, with around four fifths occurring only once. The input for sequencing was PBMCs, taken from a glioma patient treated with radiotherapy, temozolomide or both. These receptors all stem from a man aged 35-49 years with glioma. Both conserved end residues are part of each CDR3. A D gene is named only where the DNA matches it firmly. Clone size appears in some rows only: once, few, many, or a class for an expanded clone.

>.|.|TRBV5-5|TRBJ2-7
CASSLVGGSYEQYF
TGTGCCAGCAGCTTAGTGGGGGGATCCTACGAGCAGTACTTC
>.|.|TRBV27|TRBJ1-5
CASKGRQGHNQPQHF
TGTGCCAGCAAGGGAAGGCAGGGTCACAATCAGCCCCAGCATTTT
>.|.|TRBV15|TRBJ1-6
CATSGVDRSPLHF
TGTGCCACCAGTGGAGTGGACCGTTCACCCCTCCACTTT
>.|.|TRBV9|TRBJ2-1
CASSVGGLHYNEQFF
TGTGCCAGCAGCGTAGGGGGACTCCACTACAATGAGCAGTTCTTC
>.|TRBD1|TRBV4-3|TRBJ1-4
CASSPGTGRTNEKLFF
TGCGCCAGCAGCCCCGGGACAGGGCGGACTAATGAAAAACTGTTTTTT
>.|.|TRBV10-3|TRBJ1-5
CAISSRAGGNQPQHF
TGTGCCATCAGTTCGAGGGCAGGGGGCAATCAGCCCCAGCATTTT
>.|.|TRBV5-4|TRBJ1-1
CASTSLTGTGNTEAFF
TGTGCCAGCACCTCCTTAACCGGGACCGGTAACACTGAAGCTTTCTTT
>.|.|TRBV30|TRBJ1-1
CACDVEIGQNTEAFF
TGTGCCTGCGACGTTGAGATAGGACAGAACACTGAAGCTTTCTTT
>medium-sized|.|TRBV29-1|TRBJ2-1
CSVGIKWTDLPYNEQFF
TGCAGCGTTGGTATCAAATGGACAGATTTACCCTACAATGAGCAGTTCTTC
>.|.|TRBV2|TRBJ1-6
CASSPTVSSYNSPLHF
TGTGCCAGCAGTCCCACAGTGAGCTCCTATAATTCACCCCTCCACTTT
>.|TRBD2|TRBV30|TRBJ2-2
CAWSRSGRKDRGAVF
TGTGCCTGGAGTCGTAGCGGGAGGAAGGACCGGGGAGCTGTTTTT
>.|.|TRBV4-3|TRBJ2-2
CASSQDGENTGELFF
TGCGCCAGCAGCCAAGACGGGGAAAACACCGGGGAGCTGTTTTTT
>.|TRBD2|TRBV28|TRBJ2-7
CASRPLAGVTYEQYF
TGTGCCAGCAGACCACTAGCGGGAGTAACCTACGAGCAGTACTTC
>.|.|TRBV6-6|TRBJ1-5
CASNKDTGGQPQHF
TGTGCGAGCAATAAGGACACCGGGGGGCAGCCCCAGCATTTT
>.|.|TRBV4-3|TRBJ2-6
CASSQGVGANVLTF
TGCGCCAGCAGCCAAGGGGTCGGGGCCAACGTCCTGACTTTC
>.|TRBD2|TRBV4-2|TRBJ2-1
CASSHGLATNEQFF
TGTGCCAGCAGCCACGGACTAGCGACCAATGAGCAGTTCTTC
>.|.|TRBV6-1|TRBJ1-6
CASSEGGGFDSPLHF
TGTGCCAGCAGTGAAGGAGGGGGTTTCGATTCACCCCTCCACTTT
>once|TRBD2|TRBV6-6|TRBJ2-5
CASNVAGGLQETQYF
TGTGCCAGCAATGTAGCGGGAGGGCTCCAAGAGACCCAGTACTTC
>.|.|TRBV4-3|TRBJ2-4
CASSQASSGTTKNIQYF
TGCGCCAGCAGCCAAGCCTCTTCCGGGACAACCAAAAACATTCAGTACTTC
>once|.|TRBV6-5|TRBJ1-2
CARNRERYTF
TGTGCCAGGAACCGGGAGCGCTACACCTTC